A selection of T cell receptor beta chains follows, all from one sample in a study of molecular identifiers for immune sequencing clone quantification. TCRdb passed the PCR reads through MiXCR, listing each CDR3 protein once. The table has about 640,000 distinct CDR3 sequences, just under 20% seen once. The sample consisted of naive CD8+ T cells from blood, with Jurkat cell RNA spiked in. The receptors shown here come from a human donor in good health. Some libraries in this study had Jurkat cell RNA spiked in. Both conserved end residues are part of each CDR3. A D gene is named only where the DNA matches it firmly. Not all rows give a size; the values are once, few, many and, for expanded clones, a class.

TGTGCCAGCAGTTACTCGGGGGGCGGGTTGGACGAGCAGTACTTC CASSYSGGGLDEQYF TRBV6-5 few TRBJ2-7 NA
TGTGCCAGCAGCCCGGGACAAAACAATGAGCAGTTCTTC CASSPGQNNEQFF TRBV11-3 few TRBJ2-1 NA
TGCAGTGCTAGAGATCGGGGACAGTCCTCACCTCTCTCTGGGGCCAACGTCCTGACTTTC CSARDRGQSSPLSGANVLTF TRBV20-1 many TRBJ2-6 TRBD1
TGTGCCAGCAGTGAAGCGGAGACAGGGGTTGGTGTGAACACTGAAGCTTTCTTT CASSEAETGVGVNTEAFF TRBV2 NA TRBJ1-1 TRBD1
TGTGCCAGCAGTGAAATGGGGGTCCAAGGAAATAATTCACCCCTCCACTTT CASSEMGVQGNNSPLHF TRBV27 few TRBJ1-6 NA
TGTGCCATCAGTGAGACACAGGGGGCGCACGATACGCAGTATTTT CAISETQGAHDTQYF TRBV10-3 NA TRBJ2-3 TRBD1
TGTGCCATCAGTGAGGAGCGAGTACAAGAGGAGGCCCAGTACTTC CAISEERVQEEAQYF TRBV10-3 NA TRBJ2-5 NA
TGTGCCAGCAGTTTGGGACAGGACTTTATCTACGAGCAGTACTTC CASSLGQDFIYEQYF TRBV12-3/TRBV12-4 few TRBJ2-7 TRBD1
TGCAGTGCTAGAGATTCGGGGCCAGTAATGCAGGAGACCCAGTACTTC CSARDSGPVMQETQYF TRBV20-1 NA TRBJ2-5 NA
TGTACCAGCAGCTTAGATTTTGTAGAAGAGACCCAGTACTTC CTSSLDFVEETQYF TRBV7-2 NA TRBJ2-5 NA
TGCAGCGTTGTTCGACAGGGGGCGAATGAGCAGTACTTC CSVVRQGANEQYF TRBV29-1 many TRBJ2-7 TRBD1
TGTGCCAGCAGTTTCATGGTAGCGGGAGCGGGCACCGGGGAGCTGTTTTTT CASSFMVAGAGTGELFF TRBV27 many TRBJ2-2 TRBD2
TGTGCCAGCAGGCCAACTAACACCGGGGAGCTGTTTTTT CASRPTNTGELFF TRBV6-5 many TRBJ2-2 NA
TGTGCCAGTAGTACCGGCCACGGTCTCTATGGCTACACCTTC CASSTGHGLYGYTF TRBV19 few TRBJ1-2 NA
TGTGCCAGCAGTTTATCCGCGTCCGCGGATAGGGCAGATACGCAGTATTTT CASSLSASADRADTQYF TRBV12-3/TRBV12-4 many TRBJ2-3 NA
TGTGCCAGCAGCTTAGAGCGGGACTCCTACGAGCAGTACTTC CASSLERDSYEQYF TRBV5-4 many TRBJ2-7 TRBD2
TGCAGTGCTAGAGTGGACTATGGCTACACCTTC CSARVDYGYTF TRBV20-1 NA TRBJ1-2 NA
TGTGCCAGCAGCCGGTGGCTGAGCGGGGGCCCAGATACGCAGTATTTT CASSRWLSGGPDTQYF TRBV5-5 many TRBJ2-3 TRBD2
TGTGCCATCAGTGAGTCGCCCACAAGCGAGCAGTACTTC CAISESPTSEQYF TRBV10-3 many TRBJ2-7 NA
TGCAGCGGAATAGCGGGACCAACCTACGAGCAGTACTTC CSGIAGPTYEQYF TRBV29-1 NA TRBJ2-7 TRBD2
TGCAGTGCGCGGACCTCCAGCTCCTACAATGAGCAGTTCTTC CSARTSSSYNEQFF TRBV20-1 many TRBJ2-1 NA
TGTGCCAGCAGACCCTCTGGAAACACCATATATTTT CASRPSGNTIYF TRBV7-9 many TRBJ1-3 NA
TGTGCCAGCGCCAGGGGGACAGGTGGTGAAAAACTGTTTTTT CASARGTGGEKLFF TRBV2 many TRBJ1-4 TRBD1
TGTGCCAGCAGTTACTCGATGGGTAGGAGAAGCAATCAGCCCCAGCATTTT CASSYSMGRRSNQPQHF TRBV6-2/TRBV6-3 few TRBJ1-5 NA
TGTGCCAGCAGCTTAGACCTATCGCCGTGGGAGCTGTTTTTT CASSLDLSPWELFF TRBV7-2 few TRBJ2-2 NA
TGTGCCAGTAGTATAGCGGGAGGGCCTATATTGTCCTACAATGAGCAGTTCTTC CASSIAGGPILSYNEQFF TRBV19 few TRBJ2-1 TRBD2
TGTGCCAGCAGCTTATTTTTGGCCGGGACACCAAGCTCCTACGAGCAGTACTTC CASSLFLAGTPSSYEQYF TRBV11-2 few TRBJ2-7 NA
TGCGCCAGCAGCCAAGATCGGAGTAGCAGCTACGAGCAGTACTTC CASSQDRSSSYEQYF TRBV4-3 many TRBJ2-7 NA
TGCAGTGCTAGAGAGGCTAGCGGGGGGTTTTACCCCTACGAGCAGTACTTC CSAREASGGFYPYEQYF TRBV20-1 many TRBJ2-7 TRBD2
TGTGCCAGCAGAAAAAAGATGACAGAAACCAGCACCGGGGAGCTGTTTTTT CASRKKMTETSTGELFF TRBV27 NA TRBJ2-2 NA
TGTGCCAGCAGTTTATTCGTTGGAAACACTGAAGCTTTCTTT CASSLFVGNTEAFF TRBV12-3/TRBV12-4 NA TRBJ1-1 NA
TGTGCCAGTAGCCCCGCTAGCGGGAATGAGCAGTTCTTC CASSPASGNEQFF TRBV19 few TRBJ2-1 TRBD2
TGTGCCAGCAGCCCTGACAGTTTCTCCTACGAGCAGTACTTC CASSPDSFSYEQYF TRBV7-9 NA TRBJ2-7 NA
TGTGCCAGCTCACCACCATTCGGGACAGGCCCCGACACAGATACGCAGTATTTT CASSPPFGTGPDTDTQYF TRBV18 many TRBJ2-3 TRBD1
TGTGCCAGCAATTTATACAGGGTAGGGGCAGATACGCAGTATTTT CASNLYRVGADTQYF TRBV12-3/TRBV12-4 NA TRBJ2-3 NA
TGTGCCAGCAGTCGACTGACAGGGGGCCGCGGCAATCAGCCCCAGCATTTT CASSRLTGGRGNQPQHF TRBV6-2/TRBV6-3 many TRBJ1-5 TRBD1
TGTGCCACCAGTGACAACAGGGGGCCCGCTTACAATGAGCAGTTCTTC CATSDNRGPAYNEQFF TRBV24-1 many TRBJ2-1 TRBD1
TGTGCCAGCACCACCGGGACAGCCTCCTCCACCTATGGCTACACCTTC CASTTGTASSTYGYTF TRBV6-5 few TRBJ1-2 TRBD1
TGCAGTGCTACGGGACTAGCGGGAGGGCGAGGAGCCAAAAACATTCAGTACTTC CSATGLAGGRGAKNIQYF TRBV20-1 NA TRBJ2-4 TRBD2
TGTGCCAGCAGCTTCGATCTAGCGGGGGGATCCTACGAGCAGTACTTC CASSFDLAGGSYEQYF TRBV7-2 NA TRBJ2-7 TRBD2
TGTGCCAGCAGTTACTCGAGGGGGCAGGGCACTGAAGCTTTCTTT CASSYSRGQGTEAFF TRBV6-5 many TRBJ1-1 TRBD1
TGTGCCAGCAGGTTAGCGGGGGCGGGGAATGAGCAGTTCTTC CASRLAGAGNEQFF TRBV27 NA TRBJ2-1 TRBD2
TGCGCCAGCAGCCAAGATATGGGCGGATTGTACCAAGAGACCCAGTACTTC CASSQDMGGLYQETQYF TRBV4-3 NA TRBJ2-5 NA
TGTGCCAGCAGTATGACAGGGCCGGAAGAAGCTTTCTTT CASSMTGPEEAFF TRBV27 many TRBJ1-1 TRBD1
TGTGCCAGCAGGGGGCGACTAAAAAACATTCAGTACTTC CASRGRLKNIQYF TRBV27 many TRBJ2-4 NA
TGTGCCAGCAGTTTAAGACTGTACCCCCACGAGCAGTACTTC CASSLRLYPHEQYF TRBV12-3/TRBV12-4 NA TRBJ2-7 NA
TGTGCCAGCAGCACCGAGACAGGGTGGACTGAAGCTTTCTTT CASSTETGWTEAFF TRBV2 NA TRBJ1-1 TRBD1
TGTGCCACAGGGGATGAGGGAGGTAACATTCAGTACTTC CATGDEGGNIQYF TRBV25-1 many TRBJ2-4 NA
TGTGCCAGCAGCATAGCTGGGCGGCCCCAGCATTTT CASSIAGRPQHF TRBV12-3/TRBV12-4 NA TRBJ1-5 NA
TGTGCCACCAGTTGGTCAGCCAAAAGTCATGTTCGTGAGCAGTACTTC CATSWSAKSHVREQYF TRBV24-1 NA TRBJ2-7 NA
TGTGCCAGCAGTCCCCCACCGCTACAGGGGCCATTATTGGGCTATGGCTACACCTTC CASSPPPLQGPLLGYGYTF TRBV12-3/TRBV12-4 few TRBJ1-2 TRBD1
TGCGCCAGCAGCCAAGGACAGTCCAGCTCCTACGAGCAGTACTTC CASSQGQSSSYEQYF TRBV4-3 many TRBJ2-7 NA
TGTGCCAGCAGCCCGGACAACCAAGAGACCCAGTACTTC CASSPDNQETQYF TRBV7-9 many TRBJ2-5 NA
TGTGCCACAGAGCCCCGGACGGAATCCTACGAGCAGTACTTC CATEPRTESYEQYF TRBV28 NA TRBJ2-7 NA
TGTGCCAGCAGCTTAGTGTCAGGGTTCCTAAATGAGCAGTTCTTC CASSLVSGFLNEQFF TRBV7-9 NA TRBJ2-1 NA
TGCGCCAGCAGCCAAGGTCGGGGGGCAGGGGGGAACACTGAAGCTTTCTTT CASSQGRGAGGNTEAFF TRBV4-3 NA TRBJ1-1 TRBD1